These 23 T cell receptor beta chains came from one sample sequenced in a study of T-cell reconstitution after alpha-beta-depleted transplantation in children. Using unique molecular identifiers, the investigators prepared the TCRbeta library. TCRdb fed the PCR reads into MiXCR, producing one record per CDR3 protein. The data contain around 380,000 distinct CDR3 sequences, roughly 10% of them singletons. Here the sequenced sample was PBMCs from the stem cell graft donor, taken from the stem cell graft. The receptors originated from a human donor who donated a stem cell graft to a child with acute myeloid leukemia.

Many counts were recorded for this clonotype. The chain recombines TRBV16 with TRBJ2-5; D not certain. The CDR3 sequence is 14 residues long. The germline gives CDR1 KGHSY, CDR2 FQNENV. Trimming removed 1 base at V and 3 bases at J, with 9 bases between. DNA of the CDR3: TGTGCCAGCAGCCAATTACAGCCCGAAGAGACCCAGTACTTC. Translating it yields CASSQLQPEETQYF.

This chain links TRBV7-9 with TRBJ1-6, with 7 bases fitting TRBD1. The V and J ends lost 2 bases and 9 bases, in that order; junction bases with no gene match: 4. This CDR3 spans 14 amino acids. Per the germline V gene, CDR1 is SEHNR and CDR2 is FQNEAQ (reference sequence). Here the CDR3 reads CASSLLYRGSPLHF. CDR3 bases: TGTGCCAGCAGCTTACTGTACAGGGGTTCACCCCTCCACTTT.

This clonotype was counted many times. The chain uses TRBV25-1 and TRBJ2-1; TRBD1 aligns across 10 bases. This CDR3 is built from 13 residues. CDR1 is MGHDK, CDR2 SYGVNS, per germline. With V trimmed by 5 bases and J by 16 bases, 11 bases remained unmatched. CDR3 in amino acids: CASSTLAGTGVFF. The CDR3 region has the DNA TGTGCCAGCAGTACTCTCGCGGGGACAGGGGTTTTCTTC.

This clonotype appeared many times. Germline is not matched at one junction end, which may reflect a read error. This chain uses TRBV6-2 or TRBV6-3 with TRBJ2-1; 8 bases are a match to TRBD2. Germline V gives CDR1 MNHEY, CDR2 SVGEGT. This CDR3 has 21 residues. CDR3 bases: TGTGCCAGCACTTACACCTTCCCGGGAGGGCGGGAGAGGTTCTATATGAATGAGCAGTTCTTC. As protein: CASTYTFPGGRERFYMNEQFF.

The CDR3 region is CASRYGTTNTGELFF. The CDR3 DNA sequence: TGTGCCAGCAGATACGGGACTACTAACACCGGGGAGCTGTTTTTT. The chain recombines TRBV5-6 with TRBJ2-2; 7 bases match TRBD2. The CDR3 has 15 amino acids. Germline CDR1 is SGHDT and CDR2 is YYEEEE. With V trimmed by 5 bases and J by 2 bases, 6 bases remained unmatched.

This clonotype was seen a few times. The J gene is TRBJ2-7, the V gene TRBV5-4; TRBD1 might be the D (7 bases). The CDR3 sequence is 13 residues long. V lost 10 bases to trimming and J lost 5 bases, with 19 bases between them. Germline V CDR1 and CDR2: SGHNT, YYREEE (reference sequence). CDR3 in amino acids: CALGRQGSDEQYV. CDR3 nucleotide sequence: TGTGCCCTCGGGAGACAGGGTAGCGACGAGCAGTACGTC.

The genes are TRBV7-9 and TRBJ2-1; tentatively, D is TRBD2 (6 bases). V was pared by 3 bases and J by 7 bases, with 19 bases between. The V gene's germline CDR1 is SEHNR and CDR2 FQNEAQ (reference sequence). CDR3 size: 16 residues. CDR3 sequence (DNA): TGTGCCAGCAGCTTTAAATCAACGGGGGTCTCGAATGAGCAGTTCTTC. Translated, it gives CASSFKSTGVSNEQFF.

This clonotype was picked up a small number of times. This chain connects TRBV20-1 to TRBJ2-7, with a possible D match to TRBD2 (5 bases). V lost 1 base and J 3 bases, leaving 19 bases between the germline ends. The CDR3 has 16 amino acids. CDR1 and CDR2 (germline): DFQATT, SNEGSKA (reference sequence). The CDR3 sequence is CSARGVGSGYYYEQYF. The CDR3 DNA reads TGCAGTGCTAGAGGCGTCGGATCGGGGTATTACTACGAGCAGTACTTC.

This clonotype was seen only a few times. The V gene is TRBV7-3, the J gene TRBJ2-6; D call uncertain. V was shortened by 4 bases and J by 0 bases, with 10 bases between the two germline ends. The CDR3 is made up of 16 amino acids. Germline CDR1 is SGHTA and CDR2 is FQGTGA. Written as DNA, the CDR3 is TGTGCCAGCAGCTCATGGACGGGCTCTGGGGCCAACGTCCTGACTTTC. Its translation is CASSSWTGSGANVLTF.

The chain combines TRBV12-3 or TRBV12-4 with TRBJ2-7, with D possibly being TRBD1 or TRBD2 (5 bases each). The CDR3 runs to 13 residues. V was pared by 5 bases and J by 7 bases, with 15 bases between. The CDR3 bases are TGTGCCAGCAGTCCGGGACCTCCCCTGGAGCAGTACTTC. Amino acid sequence: CASSPGPPLEQYF.

This clonotype was seen more than once but under ten times. DNA of the CDR3: TGTGCCAGCAGCGTAGAAGCGGGAGGGCCGTACGAGACCCAGTACTTC. Translating gives CASSVEAGGPYETQYF. J is TRBJ2-5 and V is TRBV9; 10 nucleotides match TRBD2. After removal of 0 bases from V and 5 bases from J, the junction contained 7 bases not matched to a gene. This CDR3 comprises 16 residues. The germline V gene has CDR1 SGDLS and CDR2 YYNGEE.

This clonotype was counted a few times. The chain has TRBV4-1 and TRBJ2-2, with D perhaps matching TRBD1 (5 bases). The CDR3 runs 16 residues. The V end was cut by 2 bases, the J end by 3 bases, with 13 bases between. Germline V gives CDR1 MGHRA, CDR2 YSYEKL. The CDR3 region has the DNA TGCGCCAGCAGCCAAACGCATGGCAGGGACACCGGGGAGCTGTTTTTT. Amino acid sequence: CASSQTHGRDTGELFF.

This clonotype has a count of ten or more. This rearrangement joins TRBV10-1 to TRBJ2-2, with D possibly being TRBD1 or TRBD2 (5 bases each). V was shortened by 3 bases and J by 2 bases, with 19 bases between the two germline ends. Per the germline V gene, CDR1 is WNHNN and CDR2 is SYGVQD (reference sequence). The CDR3 contains 18 residues. CDR3: CASSDMVVSGTNTGELFF. CDR3 coding DNA: TGCGCCAGCAGTGATATGGTAGTGTCGGGGACCAACACCGGGGAGCTGTTTTTT.

This clonotype came up many times. This rearrangement joins TRBV5-4 to TRBJ2-1; 8 bases fit TRBD1. This CDR3 comprises 16 residues. The V gene's germline CDR1 is SGHNT and CDR2 YYREEE (reference sequence). V lost 3 bases to trimming and J lost 0 bases; unmatched junction nucleotides: 5. CDR3 nucleotide sequence: TGTGCCAGCAGCTCGGACAGGGCCCGCTCCTACAATGAGCAGTTCTTC. Translating gives CASSSDRARSYNEQFF.

The sample holds many counts of this clonotype. The chain joins TRBV18 to TRBJ1-1, with unresolved D. The CDR3 has 13 residues. Germline CDR1 KGHSH, CDR2 LQKENI. V dropped 3 bases and J dropped 1 base, with 6 bases sitting between them. The CDR3 DNA sequence: TGTGCCAGCTCACCCCAATCGAACACTGAAGCTTTCTTT. Translation gives CASSPQSNTEAFF.

This clonotype was seen a few times. The genes are TRBV14 and TRBJ1-6; no firm D call. The CDR3 length is 15 residues. From germline, CDR1 is SGHDN and CDR2 FVKESK. V lost 6 bases, J lost 15 bases, and 24 bases lay in between. CDR3 region: CASSDNGRGSAYLHF. In DNA, the CDR3 is TGTGCCAGCAGTGACAATGGCCGCGGTTCAGCCTACCTCCACTTT.

There are many counts of this clonotype. This chain uses TRBV7-8 with TRBJ1-4; D remains unclear. Germline V lookup: CDR1 SGHVS, CDR2 FQNEAQ. V shed 6 bases and J shed 4 bases, with 0 bases lying between them. The CDR3 has 10 residues. CDR3 in DNA: TGTGCCAGCAGTAATGAAAAACTGTTTTTT. Translating it yields CASSNEKLFF.

This clonotype was seen at least ten times. This chain uses TRBV5-1 with TRBJ2-1, with D unclear. V lost 0 bases to trimming and J lost 9 bases, with 10 bases between them. The CDR3 covers 13 residues. Germline CDR1 and CDR2: SGHRS and YFSETQ. The CDR3 sequence: CASSLDLEFEQFF. The CDR3 DNA follows: TGCGCCAGCAGCTTGGATCTAGAATTTGAGCAGTTCTTC.

This clonotype was picked up many times. This chain links TRBV20-1 with TRBJ2-5; TRBD1 aligns across 8 bases. Germline trimming cut 7 bases from V and 3 bases from J; bases unmatched to any gene: 1. CDR1 and CDR2 (germline): DFQATT, SNEGSKA (reference sequence). This CDR3 has 11 residues. CDR3 nucleotides: TGCAGTGGACAGGGGAAAGAGACCCAGTACTTC. The encoded protein is CSGQGKETQYF.

There are a few counts of this clonotype. The chain combines TRBV24-1 with TRBJ2-1; TRBD1 matches 7 bases. Germline V CDR1 and CDR2: KGHDR, SFDVKD. The CDR3 is 16 residues long. Germline trimming cut 4 bases from V and 7 bases from J; bases unmatched to any gene: 12. Here the CDR3 reads CATSDSTQTGRNEQFF. The CDR3 nucleotides are TGTGCCACCAGTGACTCAACCCAGACAGGGAGAAATGAGCAGTTCTTC.

The DNA for the CDR3 is TGTGCCAGCTCATACCGGGACGGGACTTACGAGCAGTACTTC. This gives the protein CASSYRDGTYEQYF. The chain couples TRBV18 to TRBJ2-7, with a weak D call TRBD2 (6 bases). Trimming removed 5 bases from V and 4 bases from J, with 15 bases in between. This CDR3 has 14 residues. The germline CDR1 and CDR2 sequences are KGHSH and LQKENI.

The chain joins TRBV9 to TRBJ2-6; D may be TRBD2 (5 bases). The CDR3 has 15 residues. Germline V gene data show CDR1 as SGDLS and CDR2 as YYNGEE. V was cut by 3 bases and J by 0 bases, with 7 bases left in between. CDR3 in amino acids: CASSGRNSGANVLTF. The CDR3 DNA is TGTGCCAGCAGCGGGAGGAACTCTGGGGCCAACGTCCTGACTTTC.

This chain joins TRBV4-2 and TRBJ2-3, with TRBD2 matching over 9 bases. V gave up 4 bases and J gave up 8 bases; unmatched junction bases: 7. This CDR3 has 14 residues. CDR1 LGHNA and CDR2 YNFKEQ come from the germline V gene. In nucleotides, the CDR3 is TGTGCCAGCAGCCGCGGGGGGGAAGTAGGTACGCAGTATTTT. Translation gives CASSRGGEVGTQYF.